This T cell receptor beta chain was recovered during a study of blood T cell repertoires in COVID-19. Sequencing used immunoSEQ multiplex PCR; TCRdb keeps in-frame clones, though not all of them. The table lists 200,000 or so clones, roughly 79% of them singletons. With V trimmed by 1 base and J by 3 bases, 7 bases remained unmatched. CDR3 length equals 16 residues. CDR1 is GTSNPN, CDR2 SVGIG, per germline (reference sequence). The specimen sequenced was peripheral blood. This TCR came from a human donor with acute or convalescent COVID-19. The donor label of this sample is uncertain. The rearrangement joins TRBV30 to TRBJ1-5; TRBD1 matches at 9 bases. The CDR3: CAWSGPGQGTNQPQHF. The CDR3 coding sequence is TGTGCCTGGAGTGGGCCGGGACAGGGTACCAATCAGCCCCAGCATTTT.